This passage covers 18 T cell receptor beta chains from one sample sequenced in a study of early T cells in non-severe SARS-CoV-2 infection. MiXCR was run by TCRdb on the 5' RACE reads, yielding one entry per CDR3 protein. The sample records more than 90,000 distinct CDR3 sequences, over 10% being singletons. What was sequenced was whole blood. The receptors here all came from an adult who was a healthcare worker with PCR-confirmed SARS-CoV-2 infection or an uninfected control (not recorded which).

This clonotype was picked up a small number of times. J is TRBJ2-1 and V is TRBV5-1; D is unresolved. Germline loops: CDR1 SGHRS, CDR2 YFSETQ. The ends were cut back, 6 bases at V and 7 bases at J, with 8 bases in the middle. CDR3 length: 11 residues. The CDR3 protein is CASILKNEQFF. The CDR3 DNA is TGCGCCAGCATCCTTAAGAATGAGCAGTTCTTC. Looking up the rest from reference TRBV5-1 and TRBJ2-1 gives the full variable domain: KAGVTQTPRYLIKTRGQQVTLSCSPISGHRSVSWYQQTPGQGLQFLFEYFSETQRNKGNFPGRFSGRQFSNSRSEMNVSTLELGDSALYLCASILKNEQFFGPGTRLTVL.

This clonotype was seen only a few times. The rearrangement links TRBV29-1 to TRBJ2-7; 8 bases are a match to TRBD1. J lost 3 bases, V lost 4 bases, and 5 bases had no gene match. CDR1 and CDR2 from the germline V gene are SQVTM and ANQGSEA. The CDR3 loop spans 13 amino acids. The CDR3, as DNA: TGCAGCGTTGTTCCAGGGGGCAGCTACGAGCAGTACTTC. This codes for CSVVPGGSYEQYF.

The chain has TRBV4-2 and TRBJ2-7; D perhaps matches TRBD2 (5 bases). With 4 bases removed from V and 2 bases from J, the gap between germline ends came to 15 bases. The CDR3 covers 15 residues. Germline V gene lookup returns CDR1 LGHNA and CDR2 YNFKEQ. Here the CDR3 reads CASSRTRTVTYEQYF. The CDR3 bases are TGTGCCAGCAGCCGAACCAGGACTGTTACCTACGAGCAGTACTTC.

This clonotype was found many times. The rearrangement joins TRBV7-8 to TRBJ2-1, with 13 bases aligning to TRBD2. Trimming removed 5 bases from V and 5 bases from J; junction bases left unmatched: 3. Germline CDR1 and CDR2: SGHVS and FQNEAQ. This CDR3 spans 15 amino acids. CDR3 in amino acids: CASSPGLAGDNEQFF. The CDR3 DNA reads TGTGCCAGCAGCCCCGGACTAGCGGGGGACAATGAGCAGTTCTTC.

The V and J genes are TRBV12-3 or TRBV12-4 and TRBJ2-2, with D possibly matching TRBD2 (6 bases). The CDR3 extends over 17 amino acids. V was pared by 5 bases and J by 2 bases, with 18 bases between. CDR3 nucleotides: TGTGCCAGCAGTCCCCCTTTAGCGGCCTTAAACACCGGGGAGCTGTTTTTT. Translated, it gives CASSPPLAALNTGELFF.

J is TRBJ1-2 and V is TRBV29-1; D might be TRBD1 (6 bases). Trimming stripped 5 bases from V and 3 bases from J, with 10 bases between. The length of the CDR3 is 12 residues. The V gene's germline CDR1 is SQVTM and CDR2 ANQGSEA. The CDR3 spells CSVWDTDYGYTF. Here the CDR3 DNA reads TGCAGCGTTTGGGACACCGACTATGGCTACACCTTC.

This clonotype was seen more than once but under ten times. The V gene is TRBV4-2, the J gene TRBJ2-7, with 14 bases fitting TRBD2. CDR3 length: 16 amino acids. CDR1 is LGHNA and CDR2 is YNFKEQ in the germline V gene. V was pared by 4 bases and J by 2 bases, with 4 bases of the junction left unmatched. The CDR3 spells CASSPGLAGVTYEQYF. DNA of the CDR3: TGTGCCAGCAGCCCGGGACTAGCGGGGGTGACCTACGAGCAGTACTTC.

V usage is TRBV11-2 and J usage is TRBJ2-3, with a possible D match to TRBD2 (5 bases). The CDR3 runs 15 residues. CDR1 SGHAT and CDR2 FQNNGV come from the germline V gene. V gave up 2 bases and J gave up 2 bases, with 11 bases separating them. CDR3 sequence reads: CASSLILAPTDTQYF. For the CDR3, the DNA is TGTGCCAGCAGCTTAATTCTAGCCCCCACAGATACGCAGTATTTT.

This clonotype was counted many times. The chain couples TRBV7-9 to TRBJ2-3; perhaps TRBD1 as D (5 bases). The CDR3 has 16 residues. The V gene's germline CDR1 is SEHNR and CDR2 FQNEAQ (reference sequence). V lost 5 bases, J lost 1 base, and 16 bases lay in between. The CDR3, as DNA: TGTGCCAGCAGCAACCCCCCCGAACAGGGCACAGATACGCAGTATTTT. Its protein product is CASSNPPEQGTDTQYF.

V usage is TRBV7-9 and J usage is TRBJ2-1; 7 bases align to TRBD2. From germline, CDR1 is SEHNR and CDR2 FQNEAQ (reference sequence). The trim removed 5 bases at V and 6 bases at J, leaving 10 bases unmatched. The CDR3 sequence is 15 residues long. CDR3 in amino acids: CASSPRGTTLNEQFF. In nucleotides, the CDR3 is TGTGCCAGCAGCCCGCGCGGGACTACGCTCAATGAGCAGTTCTTC.

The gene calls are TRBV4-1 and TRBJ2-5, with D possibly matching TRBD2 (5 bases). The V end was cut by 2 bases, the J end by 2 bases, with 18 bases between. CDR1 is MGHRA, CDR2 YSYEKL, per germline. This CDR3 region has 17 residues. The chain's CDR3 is CASSQNRRGWAQETQYF. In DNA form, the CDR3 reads TGCGCCAGCAGCCAAAACCGCCGGGGTTGGGCACAAGAGACCCAGTACTTC.

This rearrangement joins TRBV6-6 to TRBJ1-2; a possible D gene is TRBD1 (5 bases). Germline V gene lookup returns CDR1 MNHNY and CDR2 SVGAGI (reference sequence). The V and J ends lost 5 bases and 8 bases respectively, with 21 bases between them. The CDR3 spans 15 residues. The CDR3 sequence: CASSPRGEGLGGYTF. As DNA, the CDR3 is TGTGCCAGCAGTCCCCGGGGGGAGGGCCTCGGAGGCTACACCTTC.

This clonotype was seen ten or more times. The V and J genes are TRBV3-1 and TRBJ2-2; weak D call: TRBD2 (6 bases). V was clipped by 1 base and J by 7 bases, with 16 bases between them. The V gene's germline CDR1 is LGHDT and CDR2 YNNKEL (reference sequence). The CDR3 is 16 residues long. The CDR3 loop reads CASSQGASGRGGELFF. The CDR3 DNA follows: TGTGCCAGCAGCCAAGGGGCCAGCGGGCGTGGCGGGGAGCTGTTTTTT.

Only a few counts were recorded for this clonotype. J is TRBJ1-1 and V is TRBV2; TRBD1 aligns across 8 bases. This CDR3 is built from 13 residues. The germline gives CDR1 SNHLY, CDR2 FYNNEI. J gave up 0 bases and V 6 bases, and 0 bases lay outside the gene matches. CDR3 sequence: CASRGQVNTEAFF. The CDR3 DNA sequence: TGTGCCAGCAGGGGACAGGTGAACACTGAAGCTTTCTTT. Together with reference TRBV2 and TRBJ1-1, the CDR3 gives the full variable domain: EPEVTQTPSHQVTQMGQEVILRCVPISNHLYFYWYRQILGQKVEFLVSFYNNEISEKSEIFDDQFSVERPDGSNFTLKIRSTKLEDSAMYFCASRGQVNTEAFFGQGTRLTVV.

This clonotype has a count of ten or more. CDR3 sequence reads: CSVAIRDRGVVEQFF. The CDR3 DNA is TGCAGCGTTGCCATCCGGGACCGCGGAGTGGTTGAGCAGTTCTTC. The chain has TRBV29-1 and TRBJ2-1; D is perhaps TRBD1 or TRBD2 (5 bases each). Trimming cost V 4 bases and J 9 bases, with 22 bases left between them. This CDR3 has 15 residues. Germline V gene sequence: CDR1 SQVTM, CDR2 ANQGSEA.

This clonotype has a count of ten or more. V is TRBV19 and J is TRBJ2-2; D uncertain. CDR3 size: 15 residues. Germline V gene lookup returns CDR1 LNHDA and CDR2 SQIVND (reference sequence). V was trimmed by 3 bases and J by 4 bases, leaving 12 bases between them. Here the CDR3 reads CASSIDRATTGELFF. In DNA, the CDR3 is TGTGCCAGTAGTATCGACCGAGCGACCACCGGGGAGCTGTTTTTT.

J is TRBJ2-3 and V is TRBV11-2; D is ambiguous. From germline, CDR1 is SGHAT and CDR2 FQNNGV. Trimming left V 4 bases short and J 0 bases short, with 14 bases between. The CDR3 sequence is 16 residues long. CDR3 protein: CASSSWSRLSTDTQYF. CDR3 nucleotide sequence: TGTGCCAGCAGCTCGTGGTCCCGACTTAGCACAGATACGCAGTATTTT.

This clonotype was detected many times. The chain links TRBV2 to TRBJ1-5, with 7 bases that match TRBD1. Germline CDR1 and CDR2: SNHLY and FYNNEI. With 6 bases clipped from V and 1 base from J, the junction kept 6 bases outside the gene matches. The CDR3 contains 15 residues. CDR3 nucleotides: TGTGCCAGCAGGGAAACAGGGGTCAGCAATCAGCCCCAGCATTTT. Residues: CASRETGVSNQPQHF.